These 19 T cell receptor beta chains came from one sample sequenced in a study of blood T cell repertoires in COVID-19. Measured with immunoSEQ multiplex PCR; TCRdb has only the in-frame clones, and not every one. In the table there are 130,000 or so clones, 86% of which are singletons. The sequencing input was peripheral blood. All receptors come from a man aged 35-49 years with acute or convalescent COVID-19.

V is TRBV5-1 and J is TRBJ2-7, with TRBD1 as a possible D gene (6 bases). The CDR3 is 15 amino acids. CDR1 and CDR2 from the germline V gene are SGHRS and YFSETQ. V was pared by 0 bases and J by 0 bases, with 10 bases between. CDR3 protein: CASSLAGQRSYEQYF. Here the CDR3 DNA reads TGCGCCAGCAGCTTGGCCGGACAGCGCTCCTACGAGCAGTACTTC.

This chain links TRBV24-1 with TRBJ2-5, with TRBD2 identical over 12 bases. Germline-derived CDR1 and CDR2 are KGHDR and SFDVKD. The CDR3 totals 17 residues. With V trimmed by 4 bases and J by 4 bases, 9 bases remained unmatched. In nucleotides, the CDR3 is TGTGCCACCAGTGACCCGCGACCGGGACTAGCGGGAGAGACCCAGTACTTC. Amino acid sequence: CATSDPRPGLAGETQYF.

The V gene is TRBV24-1, the J gene TRBJ1-6; D gene unclear. Germline CDR1 reads KGHDR; CDR2 reads SFDVKD. Trimming removed 9 bases at V and 14 bases at J, with 16 bases between. The CDR3 runs to 12 residues. CDR3 loop: CATSFVLEALHF. In nucleotides, the CDR3 is TGTGCCACCTCTTTTGTTTTGGAGGCCCTCCACTTT.

The CDR3 sequence is CASSSEFGTGIHEQYF. CDR3 coding DNA: TGTGCCAGCAGTTCGGAATTCGGGACAGGGATCCACGAGCAGTACTTC. The chain links TRBV6-5 to TRBJ2-7; TRBD1 agrees at 9 bases. The junction had 12 bases not matched to a gene; V was cut back by 4 bases and J by 5 bases. Germline CDR1 is MNHEY and CDR2 is SVGAGI. The CDR3 loop spans 16 amino acids.

V gene TRBV11-2 combines with J gene TRBJ2-5; 9 bases fit TRBD1. The germline CDR1 and CDR2 sequences are SGHAT and FQNNGV. J lost 5 bases, V lost 5 bases, and 9 bases had no gene match. This CDR3 spans 15 amino acids. The CDR3 nucleotides are TGTGCCAGCAGCCGCGACGGACAGGGGCTGGAGACCCAGTACTTC. Residues: CASSRDGQGLETQYF.

The V call is TRBV11-2, the J call TRBJ2-2; TRBD2 matches 7 bases. Germline-derived CDR1 and CDR2 are SGHAT and FQNNGV. The CDR3 is 13 residues long. The V gene end was trimmed by 3 bases and the J gene end by 5 bases; junction bases not matched to a gene: 0. As DNA, the CDR3 is TGTGCCAGCAGCTTCGGGAGGACCGGGGAGCTGTTTTTT. This codes for CASSFGRTGELFF.

This clone has only one observation. This chain joins TRBV5-1 and TRBJ2-7; 7 bases match TRBD2. Germline V gene data show CDR1 as SGHRS and CDR2 as YFSETQ. The CDR3 length is 19 residues. After removal of 3 bases from V and 1 base from J, the junction contained 19 bases not matched to a gene. DNA of the CDR3: TGCGCCAGCAGCTCAAAACCGGGCCCCGTGCTGCGGGAGTCCTACGAGCAGTACTTC. Its translation: CASSSKPGPVLRESYEQYF.

The J gene is TRBJ1-5, the V gene TRBV11-2; 9 bases are shared with TRBD1. From germline, CDR1 is SGHAT and CDR2 FQNNGV. V dropped 5 bases and J dropped 5; count of bases not matched to a gene: 4. The length of the CDR3 is 14 residues. The CDR3: CASSPRDRDQPQHF. CDR3 nucleotide sequence: TGTGCCAGCAGCCCCCGGGACAGGGATCAGCCCCAGCATTTT.

By share of the sample, this clone is medium-sized. The sample holds other DNA sequences that translate to the same CDR3. The chain recombines TRBV11-3 with TRBJ2-7, with D hard to call. V was cut by 2 bases and J by 2 bases, with 7 bases left in between. Germline CDR1 and CDR2: SGHNT and YENEEA. This CDR3 has 13 residues. The CDR3 DNA is TGTGCCAGCAGCTTAACGAGCACCTACGAGCAGTACTTC. It specifies CASSLTSTYEQYF.

This sequence joins TRBV18 and TRBJ1-1; 9 nucleotides line up with TRBD1. CDR1 is KGHSH, CDR2 LQKENI, per germline. CDR3 length: 13 amino acids. Unmatched junction bases numbered 7, after V lost 6 bases and J lost 8 bases. CDR3 nucleotides: TGTGCCAGCTCCCTAAAACAGGGGGCGGAAGCTTTCTTT. Its protein product is CASSLKQGAEAFF.

The chain couples TRBV20-1 to TRBJ1-2; D is possibly TRBD1 (5 bases). Looked up from germline, CDR1 is DFQATT and CDR2 is SNEGSKA (reference sequence). The CDR3 is 11 amino acids. The CDR3 nucleotides read TGCAGCGGAGGGGACGGGAAGGGCTACACCTTC. It specifies CSGGDGKGYTF.

The V gene is TRBV3-1 (or the pseudogene TRBV3-2), the J gene TRBJ1-6; D call uncertain. The CDR3 length is 16 residues. Germline V CDR1 and CDR2: LGHDT, YNNKEL (reference sequence). Trimming left V 0 bases short and J 8 bases short, with 14 bases between. The CDR3 coding sequence is TGTGCCAGCAGCCAAGATCTTGGGCATTACGATTCACCCCTCCACTTT. Translation gives CASSQDLGHYDSPLHF.

The CDR3 DNA follows: TGCGCCAGCAGCTTTGCGGGGATTCCTAATGAAAAACTGTTTTTT. Protein sequence: CASSFAGIPNEKLFF. V and J are TRBV5-1 and TRBJ1-4, with unresolved D. V was shortened by 2 bases and J by 3 bases, with 11 bases between the two germline ends. The CDR3 spans 15 residues. The germline gives CDR1 SGHRS, CDR2 YFSETQ.

V gene TRBV6-5 combines with J gene TRBJ2-1, with 7 bases matching TRBD2. CDR1 MNHEY and CDR2 SVGAGI come from the germline V gene. This CDR3 is 13 amino acids long. Trimming removed 2 bases from V and 5 bases from J; junction bases left unmatched: 0. The chain's CDR3 is CASSYLADNEQFF. The CDR3 nucleotides are TGTGCCAGCAGTTACCTAGCGGACAATGAGCAGTTCTTC.

The gene calls are TRBV5-4 and TRBJ2-3; 7 positions agree with TRBD1. This CDR3 is 17 amino acids long. Germline loops: CDR1 SGHNT, CDR2 YYREEE (reference sequence). The ends lost 3 bases at V and 5 bases at J; junction bases unmatched: 15. DNA of the CDR3: TGTGCCAGCAGCTCCATCTCAGGGGGTCGCGGTGGAGATACGCAGTATTTT. This codes for CASSSISGGRGGDTQYF.

The CDR3 region is CASSLRDRDPPLHF. CDR3 nucleotides: TGTGCCAGCAGTCTCCGGGACAGGGATCCACCCCTCCACTTT. The V and J genes are TRBV6-5 and TRBJ1-6, with 9 nucleotides matching TRBD1. The CDR3 is made up of 14 amino acids. Trimming took 5 bases from V and 11 from J; bases not matched to a gene: 7. Germline loops: CDR1 MNHEY, CDR2 SVGAGI.

A single count supports this clone. The J gene is TRBJ2-3, the V gene TRBV4-1, with D possibly matching TRBD1 (6 bases). V dropped 2 bases and J dropped 5 bases, with 17 bases sitting between them. CDR3 length: 16 amino acids. CDR1 is MGHRA, CDR2 YSYEKL, per germline. The CDR3 sequence is CASSQFFAGVGDTQYF. The CDR3 DNA reads TGCGCCAGCAGCCAATTTTTTGCAGGGGTGGGAGATACGCAGTATTTT.

The rearrangement joins TRBV25-1 to TRBJ1-1; tentative D call: TRBD1 (6 bases). The CDR3 sequence is 13 residues long. Germline CDR1 and CDR2: MGHDK and SYGVNS. Trimming took 7 bases from V and 1 from J, leaving 10 bases between them. DNA of the CDR3: TGTGCCAGCACCTCGACAGGGAACACTGAAGCTTTCTTT. Translation gives CASTSTGNTEAFF.

This clone was seen once. This rearrangement joins TRBV7-2 to TRBJ1-4, with unresolved D. CDR3 size: 17 residues. Germline CDR1 SGHTA, CDR2 FQGNSA. V was clipped by 1 base and J by 2 bases, with 14 bases between them. The CDR3 DNA reads TGTGCCAGCAGCTTAGGGCCTCTCCCGTGGACTAATGAAAAACTGTTTTTT. Translating gives CASSLGPLPWTNEKLFF. Full variable domain (rest looked up from reference TRBV7-2 and TRBJ1-4): GAGVSQSPSNKVTEKGKDVELRCDPISGHTALYWYRQSLGQGLEFLIYFQGNSAPDKSGLPSDRFSAERTGGSVSTLTIQRTQQEDSAVYLCASSLGPLPWTNEKLFFGSGTQLSVL.